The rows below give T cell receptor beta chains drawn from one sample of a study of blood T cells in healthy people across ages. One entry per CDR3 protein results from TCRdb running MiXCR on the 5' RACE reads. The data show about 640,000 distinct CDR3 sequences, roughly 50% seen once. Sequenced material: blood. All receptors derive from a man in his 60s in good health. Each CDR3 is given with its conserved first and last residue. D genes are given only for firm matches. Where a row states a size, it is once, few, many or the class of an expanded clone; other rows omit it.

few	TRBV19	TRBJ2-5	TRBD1	CASTQGAGLQETQYF	TGTGCCAGCACCCAGGGGGCGGGTTTGCAAGAGACCCAGTACTTC
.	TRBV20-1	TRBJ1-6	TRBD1	CSAREIGQGSSPLHF	TGCAGTGCTAGAGAAATAGGACAGGGTAGTTCACCCCTCCACTTT
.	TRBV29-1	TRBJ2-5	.	CSVVMAGRTKGETQYF	TGCAGCGTTGTTATGGCAGGCAGGACTAAAGGAGAGACCCAGTACTTC
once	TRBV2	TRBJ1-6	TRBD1	CASSDLSRGQPLHLHF	TGTGCCAGCAGTGATTTGAGCAGGGGGCAACCCCTCCACCTCCACTTT
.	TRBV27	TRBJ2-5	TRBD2	CARLAGLETQYF	TGTGCCAGGCTAGCGGGGTTGGAGACCCAGTACTTC
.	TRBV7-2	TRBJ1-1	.	CASSLVAGDEAFF	TGTGCCAGCAGCTTAGTGGCTGGCGATGAAGCTTTCTTT
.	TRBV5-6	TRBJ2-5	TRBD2	CASSSYRRLAEETQYF	TGTGCCAGCAGCTCCTACCGGAGACTAGCGGAGGAGACCCAGTACTTC
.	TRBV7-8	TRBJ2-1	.	CASSAQAGGARHSEFF	TGTGCCAGCAGCGCGCAGGCCGGTGGGGCGCGGCACTCGGAGTTCTTC
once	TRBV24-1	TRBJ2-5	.	CATSDSSTSETQYF	TGTGCCACCAGTGACTCCTCCACTAGTGAGACCCAGTACTTC
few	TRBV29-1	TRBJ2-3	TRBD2	CSFIRTSPPTDTQYF	TGCAGCTTTATAAGGACTAGCCCTCCCACAGATACGCAGTATTTT
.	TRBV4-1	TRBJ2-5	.	CASSLNAGPLRETQYF	TGCGCCAGCAGCCTCAACGCAGGCCCCCTTAGGGAGACCCAGTACTTC
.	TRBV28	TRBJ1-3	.	CASSLSNSGNTIYF	TGTGCCAGCAGTTTATCGAACTCTGGAAACACCATATATTTT
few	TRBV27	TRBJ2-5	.	CASSLQGFGGETQYF	TGTGCCAGCAGTCTACAGGGATTCGGTGGAGAGACCCAGTACTTC
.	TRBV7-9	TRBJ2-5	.	CASSASNRWTQYF	TGTGCCAGCAGTGCGAGTAACCGGTGGACCCAGTACTTC
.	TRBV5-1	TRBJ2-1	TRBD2	CASSLGPGGPGNEQFF	TGCGCCAGCAGCTTGGGTCCGGGGGGGCCGGGGAATGAGCAGTTCTTC
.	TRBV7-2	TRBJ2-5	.	CASSFVQVTGTQYF	TGTGCCAGCAGCTTTGTTCAGGTTACAGGGACCCAGTACTTC
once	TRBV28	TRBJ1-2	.	CASSLALALDYGYTF	TGTGCCAGCAGTTTAGCCCTGGCCCTAGACTATGGCTACACCTTC
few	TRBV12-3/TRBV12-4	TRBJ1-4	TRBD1	CASSVETGGEKLFF	TGTGCCAGCAGTGTCGAGACAGGGGGTGAAAAACTGTTTTTT
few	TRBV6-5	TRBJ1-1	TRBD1	CASSRQGRGLNTEAFF	TGTGCCAGCAGTAGACAGGGAAGGGGATTGAACACTGAAGCTTTCTTT
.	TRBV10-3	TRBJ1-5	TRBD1	CAMQGERHQPQHF	TGTGCCATGCAGGGGGAGAGGCATCAGCCCCAGCATTTT
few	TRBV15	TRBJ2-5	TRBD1	CATSRDSTGTGFFVTQYF	TGTGCCACCAGCAGAGATTCTACAGGGACAGGCTTTTTTGTGACCCAGTACTTC
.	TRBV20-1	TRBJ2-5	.	CSAINSGDVWTQYF	TGCAGTGCCATCAATTCGGGGGATGTGTGGACCCAGTACTTC
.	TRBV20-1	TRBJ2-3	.	CSASRRGNTDTQYF	TGCAGTGCTAGTAGACGGGGGAACACAGATACGCAGTATTTT
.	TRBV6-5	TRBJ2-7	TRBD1	CASSYVDRGGSEQYF	TGTGCCAGCAGTTACGTGGACAGGGGGGGTAGCGAGCAGTACTTC
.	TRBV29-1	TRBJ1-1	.	CSVTGRLRDTEAFF	TGCAGCGTAACCGGCCGCCTGCGGGACACTGAAGCTTTCTTT
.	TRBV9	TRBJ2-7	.	CASSVWGEPYEQYF	TGTGCCAGCAGCGTTTGGGGGGAACCCTACGAGCAGTACTTC
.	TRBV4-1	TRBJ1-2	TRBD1	CASSTPTGAYGYTF	TGCGCCAGCAGCACACCAACAGGGGCCTATGGCTACACCTTC
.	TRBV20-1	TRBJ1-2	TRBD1	CSAPRDSHYGYTF	TGCAGTGCCCCGAGGGACAGTCACTATGGCTACACCTTC
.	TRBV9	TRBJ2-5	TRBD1	CASSETGGAWETQYF	TGTGCCAGCAGCGAAACAGGGGGCGCTTGGGAGACCCAGTACTTC
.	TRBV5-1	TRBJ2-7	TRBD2	CASSPPLAGSYEQYF	TGCGCCAGCAGTCCGCCCCTAGCGGGTTCCTACGAGCAGTACTTC
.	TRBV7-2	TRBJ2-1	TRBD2	CASSLVASGGHEQFF	TGTGCCAGCAGCTTGGTTGCTAGCGGGGGGCATGAGCAGTTCTTC
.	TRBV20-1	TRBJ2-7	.	CSAAPTGLPYEQYF	TGCAGTGCCGCCCCCACGGGACTCCCCTACGAGCAGTACTTC
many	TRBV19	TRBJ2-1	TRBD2	CASSGSGGINEQFF	TGTGCCAGTAGTGGTAGCGGGGGCATCAATGAGCAGTTCTTC
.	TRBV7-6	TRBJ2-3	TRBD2	CASSRLAGTMGAQYF	TGTGCCAGCAGCCGACTAGCGGGGACCATGGGGGCGCAGTATTTT
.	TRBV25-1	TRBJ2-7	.	CASSELGTGSSYEQYF	TGTGCCAGCAGTGAATTGGGGACGGGTAGCTCCTACGAGCAGTACTTC
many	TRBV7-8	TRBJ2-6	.	CASGIGSGANVLTF	TGTGCCAGCGGGATCGGGTCTGGGGCCAACGTCCTGACTTTC
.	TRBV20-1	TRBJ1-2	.	CSAGDGGNPAGGYTF	TGCAGTGCTGGAGATGGTGGGAACCCCGCGGGAGGCTACACCTTC
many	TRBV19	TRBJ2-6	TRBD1	CASSLGTGASGANVLTF	TGTGCCAGTAGTCTCGGGACAGGAGCCTCTGGGGCCAACGTCCTGACTTTC
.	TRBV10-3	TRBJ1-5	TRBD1	CAIRQGVGQPQHF	TGTGCCATACGACAGGGTGTCGGTCAGCCTCAGCATTTT
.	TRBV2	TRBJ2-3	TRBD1	CASRVQGRVDTQYF	TGTGCCAGCAGGGTACAGGGGAGAGTAGATACGCAGTATTTT
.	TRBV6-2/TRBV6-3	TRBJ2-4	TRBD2	CASSPSGGGNIQYF	TGTGCCAGCAGCCCTAGCGGGGGTGGAAACATTCAGTACTTC
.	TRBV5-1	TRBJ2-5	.	CASSLGSNYQETQYF	TGCGCCAGCAGCTTGGGGTCTAACTACCAAGAGACCCAGTACTTC
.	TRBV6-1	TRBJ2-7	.	CASSEAVGGYNSYEQYF	TGTGCCAGCAGTGAAGCGGTCGGAGGTTACAACTCCTACGAGCAGTACTTC
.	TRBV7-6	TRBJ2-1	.	CASSLSPTSYNEQFF	TGTGCCAGCAGCTTAAGTCCCACTTCCTACAATGAGCAGTTCTTC
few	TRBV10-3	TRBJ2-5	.	CAISGGGRAGETQYF	TGTGCCATCAGTGGAGGAGGCAGAGCGGGAGAGACCCAGTACTTC
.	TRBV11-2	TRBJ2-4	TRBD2	CASSLEPNAFGGNIQYF	TGTGCCAGCAGCTTAGAGCCCAACGCTTTCGGGGGGAACATTCAGTACTTC
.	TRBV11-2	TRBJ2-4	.	CASSLTRGRTMNIQYF	TGTGCCAGCAGCCTGACCCGGGGTAGGACGATGAACATTCAGTACTTC